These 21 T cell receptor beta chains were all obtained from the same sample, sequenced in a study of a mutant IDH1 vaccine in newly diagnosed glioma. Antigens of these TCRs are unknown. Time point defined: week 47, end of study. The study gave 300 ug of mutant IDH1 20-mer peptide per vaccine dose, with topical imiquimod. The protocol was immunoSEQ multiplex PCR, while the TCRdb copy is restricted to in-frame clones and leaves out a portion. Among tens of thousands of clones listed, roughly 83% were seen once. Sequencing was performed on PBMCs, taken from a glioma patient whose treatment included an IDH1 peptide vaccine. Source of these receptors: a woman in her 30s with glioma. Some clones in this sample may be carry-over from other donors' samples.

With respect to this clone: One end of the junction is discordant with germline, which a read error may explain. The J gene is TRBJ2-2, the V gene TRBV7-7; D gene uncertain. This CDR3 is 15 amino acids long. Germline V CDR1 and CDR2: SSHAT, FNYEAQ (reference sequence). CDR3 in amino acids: CASSLGRQGTGELFF. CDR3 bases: TGTGCTAGCAGCTTGGGCAGGCAAGGGACCGGGGAGCTGTTTTTT.

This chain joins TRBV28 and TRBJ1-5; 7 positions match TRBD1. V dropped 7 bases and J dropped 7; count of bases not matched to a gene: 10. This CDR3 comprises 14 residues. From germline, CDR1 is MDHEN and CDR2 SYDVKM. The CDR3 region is CASTRQGVRQPQHF. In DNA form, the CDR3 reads TGTGCCAGCACCAGACAGGGAGTACGGCAGCCCCAGCATTTT.

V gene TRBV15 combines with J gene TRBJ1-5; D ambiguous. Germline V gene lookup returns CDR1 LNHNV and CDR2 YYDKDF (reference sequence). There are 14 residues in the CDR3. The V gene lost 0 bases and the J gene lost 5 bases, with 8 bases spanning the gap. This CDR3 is CATSRDLGHQPQHF. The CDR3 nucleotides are TGTGCCACCAGCAGAGATCTGGGTCATCAGCCCCAGCATTTT.

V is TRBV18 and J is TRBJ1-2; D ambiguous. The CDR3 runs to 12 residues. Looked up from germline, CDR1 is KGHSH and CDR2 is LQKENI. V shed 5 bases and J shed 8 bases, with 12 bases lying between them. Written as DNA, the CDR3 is TGTGCCAGCTCAAAAAACCTGAGAGGCTACACCTTC. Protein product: CASSKNLRGYTF.

CDR3 residues: CASSRGAYGYTF. The CDR3 nucleotides are TGTGCCAGCAGCCGCGGAGCCTATGGCTACACCTTC. The rearrangement uses TRBV6-1 and TRBJ1-2; D is ambiguous. CDR1 is MNHNS, CDR2 SASEGT, per germline. This CDR3 is 12 amino acids long. Trimming took off 6 bases at V and 4 bases at J, with 9 bases between the two ends.

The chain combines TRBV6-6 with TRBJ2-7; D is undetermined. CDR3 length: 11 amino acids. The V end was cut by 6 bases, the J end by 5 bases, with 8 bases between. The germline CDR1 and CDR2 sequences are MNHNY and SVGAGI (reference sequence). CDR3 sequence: CASSPGHEQYF. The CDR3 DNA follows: TGTGCCAGCAGCCCCGGCCACGAGCAGTACTTC.

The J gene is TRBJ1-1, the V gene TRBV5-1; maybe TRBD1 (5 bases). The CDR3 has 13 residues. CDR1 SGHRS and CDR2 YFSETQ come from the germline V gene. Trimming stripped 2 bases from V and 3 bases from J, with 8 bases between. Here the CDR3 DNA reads TGCGCCAGCAGCTTATTAGGGGACACTGAAGCTTTCTTT. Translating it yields CASSLLGDTEAFF.

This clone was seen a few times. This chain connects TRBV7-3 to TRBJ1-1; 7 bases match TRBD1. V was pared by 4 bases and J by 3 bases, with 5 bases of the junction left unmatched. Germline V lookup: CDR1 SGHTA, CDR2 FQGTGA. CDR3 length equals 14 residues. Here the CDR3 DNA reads TGTGCCAGCAGCTCCTCCGGGACAGACACTGAAGCTTTCTTT. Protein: CASSSSGTDTEAFF.

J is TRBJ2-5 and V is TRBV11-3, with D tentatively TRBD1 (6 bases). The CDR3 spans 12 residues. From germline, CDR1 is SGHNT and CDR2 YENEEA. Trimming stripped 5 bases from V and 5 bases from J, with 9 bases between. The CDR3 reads CASSQGKETQYF. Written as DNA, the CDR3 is TGTGCCAGCAGCCAGGGGAAGGAGACCCAGTACTTC.

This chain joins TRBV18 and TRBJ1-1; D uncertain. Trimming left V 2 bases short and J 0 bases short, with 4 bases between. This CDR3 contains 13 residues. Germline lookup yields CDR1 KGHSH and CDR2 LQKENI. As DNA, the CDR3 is TGTGCCAGCTCACCAGATGTGAACACTGAAGCTTTCTTT. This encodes CASSPDVNTEAFF. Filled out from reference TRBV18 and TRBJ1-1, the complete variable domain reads NAGVMQNPRHLVRRRGQEARLRCSPMKGHSHVYWYRQLPEEGLKFMVYLQKENIIDESGMPKERFSAEFPKEGPSILRIQQVVRGDSAAYFCASSPDVNTEAFFGQGTRLTVV.

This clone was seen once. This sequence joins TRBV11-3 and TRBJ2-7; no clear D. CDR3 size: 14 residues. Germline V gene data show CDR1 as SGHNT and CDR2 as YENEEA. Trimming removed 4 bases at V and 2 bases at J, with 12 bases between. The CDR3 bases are TGTGCCAGCAGCTCTGTACAGAAGCCCTACGAGCAGTACTTC. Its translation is CASSSVQKPYEQYF. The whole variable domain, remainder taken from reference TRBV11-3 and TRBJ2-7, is EAGVVQSPRYKIIEKKQPVAFWCNPISGHNTLYWYLQNLGQGPELLIRYENEEAVDDSQLPKDRFSAERLKGVDSTLKIQPAELGDSAVYLCASSSVQKPYEQYFGPGTRLTVT.

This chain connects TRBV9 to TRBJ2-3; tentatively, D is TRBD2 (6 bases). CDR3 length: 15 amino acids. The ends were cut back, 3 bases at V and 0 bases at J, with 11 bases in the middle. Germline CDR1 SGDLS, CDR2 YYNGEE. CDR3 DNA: TGTGCCAGCAGCGAAGGACTAACGAGCACAGATACGCAGTATTTT. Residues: CASSEGLTSTDTQYF. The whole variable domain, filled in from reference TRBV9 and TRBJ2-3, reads DSGVTQTPKHLITATGQRVTLRCSPRSGDLSVYWYQQSLDQGLQFLIQYYNGEERAKGNILERFSAQQFPDLHSELNLSSLELGDSALYFCASSEGLTSTDTQYFGPGTRLTVL.

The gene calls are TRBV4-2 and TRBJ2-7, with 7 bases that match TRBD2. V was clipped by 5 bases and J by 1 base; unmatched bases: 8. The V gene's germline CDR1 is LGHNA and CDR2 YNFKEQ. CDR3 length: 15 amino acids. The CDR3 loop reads CASSARMGGSYEQYF. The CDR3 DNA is TGTGCCAGCAGCGCCCGTATGGGAGGGTCCTACGAGCAGTACTTC.

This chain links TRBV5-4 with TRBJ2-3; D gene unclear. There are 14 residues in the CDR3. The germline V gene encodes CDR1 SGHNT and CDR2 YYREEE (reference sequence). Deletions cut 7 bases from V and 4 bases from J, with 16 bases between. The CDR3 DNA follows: TGTGCCAGCCTCCCGGACCTTCCCGCAGATACGCAGTATTTT. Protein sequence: CASLPDLPADTQYF.

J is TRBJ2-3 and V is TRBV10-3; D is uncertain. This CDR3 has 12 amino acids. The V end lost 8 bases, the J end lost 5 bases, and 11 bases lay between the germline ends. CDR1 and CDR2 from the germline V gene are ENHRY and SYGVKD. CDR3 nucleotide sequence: TGTGCCATCCTCGATCCCGGAGATACGCAGTATTTT. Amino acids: CAILDPGDTQYF.

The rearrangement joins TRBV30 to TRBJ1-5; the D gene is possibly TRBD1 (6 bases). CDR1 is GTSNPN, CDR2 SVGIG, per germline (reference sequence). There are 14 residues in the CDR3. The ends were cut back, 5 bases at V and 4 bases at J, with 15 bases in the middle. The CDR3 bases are TGTGCCTGGGTGGCGGTAACAGGGAATCAGCCCCAGCATTTT. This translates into CAWVAVTGNQPQHF.

CDR3 coding DNA: TGTGCCAGCAGCTTGGACGGGGCTAGCACAGATACGCAGTATTTT. It codes for CASSLDGASTDTQYF. The rearrangement links TRBV5-5 to TRBJ2-3; D could derive from TRBD1 or TRBD2 (5 bases each). The V end was cut by 0 bases, the J end by 0 bases, with 8 bases between. Germline V gene data show CDR1 as SGHKS and CDR2 as YYEKEE (reference sequence). This CDR3 is built from 15 residues.

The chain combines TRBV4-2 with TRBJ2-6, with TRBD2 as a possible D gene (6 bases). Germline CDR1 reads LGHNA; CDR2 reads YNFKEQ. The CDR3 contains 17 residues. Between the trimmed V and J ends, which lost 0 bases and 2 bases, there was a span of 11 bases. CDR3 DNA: TGTGCCAGCAGCCAAGATGGTAGGACTACTGGGGCCAACGTCCTGACTTTC. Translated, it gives CASSQDGRTTGANVLTF.

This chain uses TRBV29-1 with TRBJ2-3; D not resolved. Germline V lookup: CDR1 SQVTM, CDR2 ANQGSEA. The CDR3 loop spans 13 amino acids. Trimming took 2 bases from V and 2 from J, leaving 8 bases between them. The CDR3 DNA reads TGCAGCGTTGAACACCGTCACACAGATACGCAGTATTTT. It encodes CSVEHRHTDTQYF.

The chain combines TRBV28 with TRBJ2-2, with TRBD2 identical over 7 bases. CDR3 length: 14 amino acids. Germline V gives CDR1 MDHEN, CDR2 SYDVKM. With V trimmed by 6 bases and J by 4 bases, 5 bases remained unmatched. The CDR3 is CASSLGGITGELFF. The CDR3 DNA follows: TGTGCCAGCAGCTTGGGGGGGATCACCGGGGAGCTGTTTTTT.

DNA of the CDR3: TGTGCCAGCAGTGAAGCGTGGCCCGAGTCGGATACGCAGTATTTT. Encoded protein: CASSEAWPESDTQYF. The J gene is TRBJ2-3, the V gene TRBV2; D unclear. This CDR3 comprises 15 residues. Germline CDR1 SNHLY, CDR2 FYNNEI. Trimming left V 0 bases short and J 6 bases short, with 13 bases between.